This entry is about one TCR beta chain. The antigen remains unidentified. The V gene end was trimmed by 10 bases and the J gene end by 9 bases; junction bases not matched to a gene: 10. Per the germline V gene, CDR1 is LNHDA and CDR2 is SQIVND (reference sequence). CDR3 length equals 14 residues. This entry is derived from a study of T cells in Graves' hyperthyroidism and ophthalmopathy. Study results and limitations: It was a median about 7.1 months before onset that the model predicted ophthalmopathy. A model of 13 V-J features distinguished ophthalmopathy from stable hyperthyroidism.

RNA transcripts were the template for amplifying TCR beta CDR3 regions. An initial round of RT-PCR targeting the TCR CDR3 relied on the HTBI primer set. One entry per CDR3 protein results from TCRdb running MiXCR on the multiplex PCR reads. This sample yields 480,000 or so distinct CDR3 sequences, of which 13% to 15% are seen a single time; 15% to 20% belongs to the top ten. Graves' hyperthyroidism showing no ophthalmopathy progression within 18 months was considered stable. Around 10 ml fresh peripheral blood yielded the PBMCs. Material: blood. The TCR comes from a woman aged 18 to 35 with Graves' hyperthyroidism. The chain uses TRBV19 and TRBJ2-1; 12 bases are shared with TRBD2. The CDR3 region is CAISSGRVKGEQFF. CDR3 DNA: TGTGCCATCTCTAGCGGGAGGGTCAAGGGTGAGCAGTTCTTC.